The entry that follows covers one TCR beta chain sequence. Its antigen remains unidentified. Sequenced material consisted of expressed TCRB transcripts (all of the isolated RNA was reverse transcribed). The data were produced by immunoSEQ multiplex PCR, yet TCRdb's version contains in-frame clones alone and is incomplete. The sample contains 300,000 or so clones, about 13% of which appear only once. This sample is drawn from a study of beta chain features in type 1 diabetes. As for the study in general: Sorted cells numbering around 100,000,000 were examined across all samples.

General study results and limits: For Type 1 diabetes patients, all four CD4+ subsets carried TCRB CDR3s that were moderately but significantly shorter.

The V end was cut by 5 bases, the J end by 7 bases, with 14 bases between. CDR1 PRHDT and CDR2 FYEKMQ come from the germline V gene (reference sequence). The CDR3 covers 14 residues. The sample taken for sequencing was naive CD4+ T cells from blood. The rearrangement uses TRBV13 and TRBJ1-4; D is unresolved. The sequence was collected from a woman younger than 35 with type 1 diabetes. CDR3 region: CASSLTVRGEKLFF. The CDR3 bases are TGTGCCAGCAGCCTTACGGTCCGGGGTGAAAAACTGTTTTTT.